Below, one TCR beta chain is given with its context. The clone's antigen remains unknown. Per-nucleotide qualities are absent, and no much larger clonotype sits a single base away. The data were taken from a study of blood T cell repertoires in COVID-19 (TCRdb year 2020). About the study as a whole: Samples covering the acute and convalescent phases of COVID-19 were provided by collaborators in the United States, Italy and Spain. The prospective study material was composed of cDNA or gDNA derived from T cells, B-cell-depleted T cells, or PBMCs. The dataset comprised deeply sampled blood TCRbeta repertoires from subjects exposed to, actively infected with, or recovered from COVID-19. The repertoires were released in a freely available public database meant as a resource for research on the immune response to SARS-CoV-2. The samples were drawn from two sources: the first 160 participants of the ongoing ImmuneRACE study, and 1,000 to 1,500 subjects contributed by 6 global collaborators. A de-identified subject ID, COVID-19 status, age in years and sex were almost always included in the sample metadata. Where available, HLA class I and class II types were taken from metadata supplied by the sample provider and were not determined by assay-based typing. Study-level results and caveats: How much clinical and demographic metadata was included differed by source and by participant, and the metadata was provided uncurated.

Collaborating institutions collected whole blood in K2EDTA tubes following their own protocols. For TCRbeta analysis, collaborators shipped samples as frozen whole blood, isolated PBMCs, or DNA extracted from either of those sample types. TCRbeta CDR3 regions were amplified from genomic DNA by means of the immunoSEQ Assay, a bias-controlled multiplex PCR. The source study handled its data this way. The number of nucleated cells in each sample was estimated by amplification of reference gene primers within the assay. To quantify the absolute abundance of each unique TCRbeta CDR3 rearrangement, sequence reads were collapsed and filtered. For each sample, productive Simpson clonality was calculated as the square root of Simpson's diversity index over productive rearrangements. What TCRdb holds here is the immuneACCESS table cut down to in-frame rearrangements. Part of the clones is not present; checked against another copy, under half of the missing clones reflect an unresolved V gene, and the others are unexplained. That table supplies the V and J calls and clone size; D and trimming were determined from the DNA. The sample table lists some 80,000 clones, roughly four fifths of them with a count of one. The leading ten clones occupy approximately 7.3% of the sample.

There are 14 amino acids in the CDR3, from cysteine to phenylalanine inclusive. The retained sequence is limited to the CDR3, 42 bases, with the frame set at the first base. Trimming removed 5 bases from V and 7 bases from J, leaving 15 bases between the germline ends. The germline V gene (reference sequence) provides CDR1 SEHNR and CDR2 FQNEAQ. The clonotype comes from a human donor in a cohort sampled during active COVID-19. The V and J genes are TRBV7-9 and TRBJ1-5; TRBD1 might be the D gene, on 5 matching bases. The specimen sequenced was peripheral blood. The nucleotide sequence is given as TGTGCCAGCAGCCAGGCGGGGGATCCCCAGCCCCAGCATTTT. Translated, it reads CASSQAGDPQPQHF.